The clone carrying this TCR beta chain occurred a few times. The antigen remains undetermined. This sample is drawn from a study of T cell repertoires in cytomegalovirus infection. Study in general: Recently identified HLA-C-restricted and well-studied HLA-B-restricted CMV epitopes were used. Shared public TCR beta signatures pointed to both CMV infection and a matching HLA type. Notes on the study in general: Identification of carriers of CMV plus the relevant HLA was achieved through cumulative public TCR beta family frequency. CMV-specific TCR beta clonotypes restricted by HLA-C were the ones dominating the ex vivo response.

TCRdb reprocessed the reads via MiXCR and lists one record per CDR3 protein. The table lists around 200,000 distinct CDR3 sequences, less than 50% of them singletons. Source: CD8+ T cells from cultured PBMCs, taken from culture after CMV antigen stimulation. The receptor comes from a human donor in good health (CMV status not recorded). Some clones in this sample may be carry-over from other donors' samples.

CDR3 region: CASSFLRLPTGGQETQYF. As DNA, the CDR3 is TGCGCCAGCAGCTTTCTTAGGCTCCCTACAGGGGGCCAAGAGACCCAGTACTTC. This chain uses TRBV5-1 with TRBJ2-5; 8 positions match TRBD1. The CDR3 consists of 18 residues. CDR1 is SGHRS and CDR2 is YFSETQ in the germline V gene. Germline trimming cut 2 bases from V and 1 base from J; bases unmatched to any gene: 13.